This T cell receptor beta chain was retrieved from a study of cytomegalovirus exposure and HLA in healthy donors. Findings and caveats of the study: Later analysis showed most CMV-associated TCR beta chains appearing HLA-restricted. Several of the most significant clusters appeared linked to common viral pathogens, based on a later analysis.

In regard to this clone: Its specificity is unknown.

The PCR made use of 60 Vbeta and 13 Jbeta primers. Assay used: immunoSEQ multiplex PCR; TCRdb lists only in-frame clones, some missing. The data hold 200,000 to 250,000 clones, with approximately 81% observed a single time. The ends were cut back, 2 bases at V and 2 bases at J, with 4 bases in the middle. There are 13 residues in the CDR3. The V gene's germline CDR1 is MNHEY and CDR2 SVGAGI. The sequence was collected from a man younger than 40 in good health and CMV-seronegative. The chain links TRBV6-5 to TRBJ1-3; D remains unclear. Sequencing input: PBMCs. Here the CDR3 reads CASSYLPGNTIYF. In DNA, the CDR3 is TGTGCCAGCAGTTACCTTCCTGGAAACACCATATATTTT.